A selection of T cell receptor beta chains follows, all from one sample in a study of metastatic and nonmetastatic thyroid tumors. TCRdb re-called the PCR reads via MiXCR. The data hold about 48,000 clones, with around 21% observed a single time. Input material: blood. The receptors originated from a male donor with papillary thyroid cancer or a benign thyroid nodule (not recorded which). Some clones in this sample may be carry-over from other donors' samples. Both conserved end residues are part of each CDR3. Fields, in order: D gene, J gene, V gene, clone size, CDR3 protein, CDR3 DNA. The D gene is left open where the match is weak. Some rows have no size entry. The others give once, few or many, or a class for an expanded clone.

d_call: NA; j_call: TRBJ1-2; v_call: TRBV6-1; clone_size: many; cdr3_aa: CASSDWQGRNYGYTF; cdr3_nt: TGTGCCAGCAGTGACTGGCAGGGACGCAACTATGGCTACACCTTC
d_call: TRBD2; j_call: TRBJ2-1; v_call: TRBV11-1; clone_size: NA; cdr3_aa: CASSLGGGGHNEQFF; cdr3_nt: TGTGCCAGCAGCTTGGGCGGCGGGGGGCACAATGAGCAGTTCTTC
d_call: NA; j_call: TRBJ2-1; v_call: TRBV27; clone_size: many; cdr3_aa: CASSTRDSSSYNEQFF; cdr3_nt: TGTGCCAGCAGTACGCGGGACTCGAGCTCCTACAATGAGCAGTTCTTC
d_call: NA; j_call: TRBJ1-5; v_call: TRBV6-1; clone_size: many; cdr3_aa: CASSEWGGSNQPQHF; cdr3_nt: TGTGCCAGCAGTGAGTGGGGCGGCAGCAATCAGCCCCAGCATTTT
d_call: TRBD2; j_call: TRBJ2-5; v_call: TRBV28; clone_size: few; cdr3_aa: CASNEGLRGGTQYF; cdr3_nt: TGTGCCAGCAACGAGGGGCTCCGCGGGGGGACCCAGTACTTC
d_call: NA; j_call: TRBJ2-2; v_call: TRBV12-3/TRBV12-4; clone_size: few; cdr3_aa: CASSSGSDTGELFF; cdr3_nt: TGTGCCAGCAGCTCAGGATCCGACACCGGGGAGCTGTTTTTC
d_call: NA; j_call: TRBJ1-3; v_call: TRBV18; clone_size: many; cdr3_aa: CASSLNPGGSGNTIYF; cdr3_nt: TGTGCCAGCTCACTCAACCCGGGAGGGAGTGGAAACACCATATATTTT
d_call: TRBD1; j_call: TRBJ2-5; v_call: TRBV5-1; clone_size: many; cdr3_aa: CASSPGQTQETQYF; cdr3_nt: TGCGCCAGCAGCCCGGGACAGACCCAAGAGACCCAGTACTTC
d_call: TRBD1; j_call: TRBJ2-1; v_call: TRBV20-1; clone_size: many; cdr3_aa: CSARTGWGNEQFF; cdr3_nt: TGCAGTGCACGGACAGGGTGGGGTAATGAGCAGTTCTTC
d_call: NA; j_call: TRBJ2-7; v_call: TRBV20-1; clone_size: NA; cdr3_aa: CSARDPGRGRAYEQYF; cdr3_nt: TGCAGTGCTAGAGATCCCGGGCGGGGAAGAGCCTACGAGCAGTACTTC
d_call: NA; j_call: TRBJ2-1; v_call: TRBV3-1; clone_size: NA; cdr3_aa: CASSGTSGEQFF; cdr3_nt: TGTGCCAGCAGCGGCACTAGTGGTGAGCAGTTCTTC
d_call: NA; j_call: TRBJ2-7; v_call: TRBV30; clone_size: many; cdr3_aa: CACIRSSYEQYF; cdr3_nt: TGTGCCTGTATAAGGAGCTCCTACGAGCAGTACTTC
d_call: TRBD1; j_call: TRBJ2-2; v_call: TRBV11-1; clone_size: many; cdr3_aa: CASSSLVGTENTGELFF; cdr3_nt: TGTGCCAGCAGCTCCTTAGTAGGGACAGAGAACACCGGGGAGCTGTTTTTT
d_call: TRBD1; j_call: TRBJ2-2; v_call: TRBV24-1; clone_size: many; cdr3_aa: CATSGEGQGQNTGELFF; cdr3_nt: TGTGCCACCAGTGGGGAGGGACAGGGGCAAAACACCGGGGAGCTGTTTTTT
d_call: NA; j_call: TRBJ1-3; v_call: TRBV2; clone_size: many; cdr3_aa: CASSPNGMGNSGNTIYF; cdr3_nt: TGTGCCAGCAGTCCTAACGGGATGGGGAACTCTGGAAACACCATATATTTT
d_call: NA; j_call: TRBJ1-5; v_call: TRBV20-1; clone_size: few; cdr3_aa: CSARQAPNQPQHF; cdr3_nt: TGCAGTGCTAGACAGGCGCCTAATCAGCCCCAGCATTTT
d_call: TRBD1; j_call: TRBJ1-4; v_call: TRBV4-1; clone_size: many; cdr3_aa: CASSFRTGLPEKLFF; cdr3_nt: TGCGCCAGCAGCTTTCGGACAGGGTTACCTGAAAAACTGTTTTTT
d_call: NA; j_call: TRBJ2-2; v_call: TRBV10-2; clone_size: NA; cdr3_aa: CASTTLGKLVAGELFF; cdr3_nt: TGCGCCAGCACCACACTTGGAAAACTAGTCGCCGGGGAGCTGTTTTTT
d_call: NA; j_call: TRBJ2-1; v_call: TRBV3-1; clone_size: many; cdr3_aa: CASSPWGSYNEQFF; cdr3_nt: TGTGCCAGCAGCCCCTGGGGCTCCTACAATGAGCAGTTCTTC
d_call: NA; j_call: TRBJ2-7; v_call: TRBV5-1; clone_size: NA; cdr3_aa: CASSSRPTYEQYF; cdr3_nt: TGCGCCAGCAGCTCCAGGCCGACCTACGAGCAGTACTTC
d_call: TRBD1; j_call: TRBJ1-3; v_call: TRBV5-1; clone_size: NA; cdr3_aa: CASSLDRGIGNTIYF; cdr3_nt: TGCGCCAGCAGCCTGGACAGGGGGATCGGAAACACCATATATTTT
d_call: NA; j_call: TRBJ1-2; v_call: TRBV13; clone_size: NA; cdr3_aa: CASRPLGGKDGYTF; cdr3_nt: TGTGCCAGCAGACCGTTAGGGGGGAAAGATGGCTACACCTTC
d_call: TRBD2; j_call: TRBJ2-1; v_call: TRBV27; clone_size: NA; cdr3_aa: CASSYGTTSNEQFF; cdr3_nt: TGTGCCAGCAGTTACGGGACTACCTCCAATGAGCAGTTCTTC
d_call: TRBD1; j_call: TRBJ2-7; v_call: TRBV4-2; clone_size: NA; cdr3_aa: CASSQAADRSSYEQYF; cdr3_nt: TGTGCCAGCAGCCAAGCGGCGGACAGGAGCTCCTACGAGCAGTACTTC
d_call: NA; j_call: TRBJ2-1; v_call: TRBV12-3/TRBV12-4; clone_size: many; cdr3_aa: CASSYLHEQFF; cdr3_nt: TGTGCCAGCAGCTATTTGCATGAGCAGTTCTTC
d_call: NA; j_call: TRBJ1-1; v_call: TRBV6-1; clone_size: NA; cdr3_aa: CASRRNSEGGTEAFF; cdr3_nt: TGTGCCAGCAGACGAAACTCGGAGGGAGGCACTGAAGCTTTCTTT
d_call: NA; j_call: TRBJ2-5; v_call: TRBV27; clone_size: many; cdr3_aa: CASSFLGEQETQYF; cdr3_nt: TGTGCCAGCAGTTTTCTGGGAGAACAAGAGACCCAGTACTTC
d_call: NA; j_call: TRBJ1-6; v_call: TRBV7-2; clone_size: NA; cdr3_aa: CASSLIRFSPLHF; cdr3_nt: TGTGCCAGCAGCTTGATCAGATTCTCACCCCTCCACTTT
d_call: NA; j_call: TRBJ1-1; v_call: TRBV27; clone_size: many; cdr3_aa: CASSSQGNTEAFF; cdr3_nt: TGTGCCAGCAGTTCCCAGGGGAACACTGAAGCTTTCTTT
d_call: NA; j_call: TRBJ2-3; v_call: TRBV5-4; clone_size: many; cdr3_aa: CASSSPLSGVDSDTQYF; cdr3_nt: TGTGCCAGCAGCTCCCCGTTGTCCGGTGTAGATTCAGATACGCAGTATTTT
d_call: NA; j_call: TRBJ2-3; v_call: TRBV20-1; clone_size: once; cdr3_aa: CSARDQRGGIGDTQYF; cdr3_nt: TGCAGTGCTAGAGATCAGAGGGGGGGCATCGGAGATACGCAGTATTTT
d_call: TRBD1; j_call: TRBJ2-1; v_call: TRBV25-1; clone_size: many; cdr3_aa: CASSPTGTTSEQFF; cdr3_nt: TGTGCCAGCAGCCCGACAGGGACGACAAGTGAGCAGTTCTTC
d_call: NA; j_call: TRBJ2-1; v_call: TRBV14; clone_size: many; cdr3_aa: CASSPLDYNEQFF; cdr3_nt: TGTGCCAGCAGCCCACTAGACTACAATGAGCAGTTCTTC
d_call: TRBD1; j_call: TRBJ2-2; v_call: TRBV11-2; clone_size: NA; cdr3_aa: CASSFRGQAKTGELFF; cdr3_nt: TGTGCCAGCAGCTTTCGTGGACAGGCGAAAACCGGGGAGCTGTTTTTT
d_call: TRBD1; j_call: TRBJ2-5; v_call: TRBV5-1; clone_size: NA; cdr3_aa: CASSGDRGRGETQYF; cdr3_nt: TGCGCCAGCAGTGGGGACAGGGGTAGAGGAGAGACCCAGTACTTC
d_call: TRBD2; j_call: TRBJ2-3; v_call: TRBV6-2/TRBV6-3; clone_size: NA; cdr3_aa: CARSFSSGTSGAQDTDTQYF; cdr3_nt: TGTGCCAGAAGTTTCTCTTCCGGGACTAGCGGGGCTCAAGACACAGATACGCAGTATTTT
d_call: TRBD2; j_call: TRBJ2-1; v_call: TRBV27; clone_size: NA; cdr3_aa: CASRPGIAGVEQFF; cdr3_nt: TGTGCCAGCAGACCGGGAATAGCGGGAGTTGAGCAGTTCTTC
d_call: TRBD1; j_call: TRBJ2-2; v_call: TRBV2; clone_size: NA; cdr3_aa: CASSDPAGGPYLNTGELFF; cdr3_nt: TGTGCCAGCAGTGATCCGGCAGGGGGCCCCTACCTGAACACCGGGGAGCTGTTTTTT
d_call: TRBD1; j_call: TRBJ1-4; v_call: TRBV3-1; clone_size: many; cdr3_aa: CASSHRDRAEKLFF; cdr3_nt: TGTGCCAGCAGCCACCGGGACAGGGCTGAAAAACTGTTTTTT
d_call: TRBD1; j_call: TRBJ2-1; v_call: TRBV3-1; clone_size: once; cdr3_aa: CASSRSTGAAEEQFF; cdr3_nt: TGTGCCAGCAGCCGGTCAACAGGGGCGGCTGAAGAGCAGTTCTTC